Each of the 18 T cell receptor beta chains below was sequenced from the same sample in a study of chemoradiotherapy in HPV16-positive cancers. TCRdb keeps only in-frame clones here, not all; method: immunoSEQ multiplex PCR. The repertoire holds approximately 50,000 clones, roughly 90% seen once, with roughly 3.4% in the top ten. The sequencing used blood, collected from a patient who underwent chemoradiotherapy. The source of these receptors is a human donor with HPV-associated anogenital cancer.

This sequence joins TRBV9 and TRBJ1-6; unclear D gene. V dropped 0 bases and J dropped 0 bases, with 10 bases sitting between them. Looked up from germline, CDR1 is SGDLS and CDR2 is YYNGEE. The CDR3 has 17 amino acids. The CDR3 region has the DNA TGTGCCAGCAGCGTAGGTCTGGTGAGCTCCTATAATTCACCCCTCCACTTT. It codes for CASSVGLVSSYNSPLHF.

This chain links TRBV27 with TRBJ2-3, with D perhaps TRBD1 (5 bases). The germline V and J ends were trimmed by 3 bases and 8 bases, with 9 bases remaining between them. The CDR3 is 12 amino acids. Germline assignment: CDR1 MNHEY and CDR2 SMNVEV (reference sequence). CDR3 DNA sequence: TGTGCCAGCAGTTTCCAGGGTGCTACGCAGTATTTT. Encoded protein: CASSFQGATQYF.

This chain uses TRBV6-5 with TRBJ1-1; D is ambiguous. Germline-derived CDR1 and CDR2 are MNHEY and SVGAGI. Trimming shortened V by 1 base and J by 5 bases, and 11 bases separated the two germline ends. There are 14 residues in the CDR3. The CDR3 loop reads CASSYYAGKTEAFF. The CDR3 DNA reads as TGTGCCAGCAGTTACTACGCAGGCAAGACTGAAGCTTTCTTT.

The chain combines TRBV29-1 with TRBJ2-5; weak D call: TRBD2 (7 bases). The V end was cut by 2 bases, the J end by 4 bases, with 14 bases between. The CDR3 runs 14 residues. Germline assignment: CDR1 SQVTM and CDR2 ANQGSEA. For the CDR3, the DNA is TGCAGCGTTGAAAGGGTGAGGGGGGGAGAGACCCAGTACTTC. This encodes CSVERVRGGETQYF.

This chain uses TRBV5-4 with TRBJ1-2; no clear D. The germline CDR1 and CDR2 sequences are SGHNT and YYREEE (reference sequence). With 2 bases removed from V and 8 bases from J, the gap between germline ends came to 13 bases. The CDR3 is 13 amino acids. The CDR3 sequence is CASSFRYSLGYTF. In DNA form, the CDR3 reads TGTGCCAGCAGCTTTCGGTATTCCCTGGGCTACACCTTC.

The chain uses TRBV28 and TRBJ1-1; 7 bases map to TRBD1. From germline, CDR1 is MDHEN and CDR2 SYDVKM. The V and J ends lost 8 bases and 3 bases, in that order; junction bases with no gene match: 9. The CDR3 spans 14 residues. The CDR3 coding sequence is TGTGCCAGCGGGTACTCAGGGGGTGACACTGAAGCTTTCTTT. Amino acids: CASGYSGGDTEAFF.

The chain links TRBV5-1 to TRBJ2-5, with 8 bases that match TRBD2. CDR3 length equals 15 residues. The ends lost 0 bases at V and 4 bases at J; junction bases unmatched: 5. Germline V gene data show CDR1 as SGHRS and CDR2 as YFSETQ. CDR3 residues: CASSLVPGGSETQYF. The DNA for the CDR3 is TGCGCCAGCAGCTTGGTACCGGGAGGGTCAGAGACCCAGTACTTC. The whole variable domain, remainder taken from reference TRBV5-1 and TRBJ2-5, is KAGVTQTPRYLIKTRGQQVTLSCSPISGHRSVSWYQQTPGQGLQFLFEYFSETQRNKGNFPGRFSGRQFSNSRSEMNVSTLELGDSALYLCASSLVPGGSETQYFGPGTRLLVL.

This rearrangement joins TRBV30 to TRBJ1-1; no firm D call. The germline gives CDR1 GTSNPN, CDR2 SVGIG (reference sequence). The CDR3 has 11 amino acids. Between the trimmed V and J ends, which lost 2 bases and 7 bases, there was a span of 8 bases. CDR3: CAWSLDLEAFF. As DNA, the CDR3 is TGTGCCTGGAGTCTTGACCTTGAAGCTTTCTTT.

In its sample, this clone was seen once. The genes are TRBV4-1 and TRBJ1-5, with TRBD1 matching 12 bases. The germline V gene has CDR1 MGHRA and CDR2 YSYEKL. There are 15 residues in the CDR3. V shed 0 bases, J shed 7 bases, and the junction held 1 base outside the gene matches. The CDR3 loop reads CASSQDGTGGQPQHF. CDR3 nucleotides: TGCGCCAGCAGCCAAGATGGGACAGGGGGCCAGCCCCAGCATTTT.

This chain connects TRBV6-1 to TRBJ2-3; no firm D call. Germline V CDR1 and CDR2: MNHNS, SASEGT. V was shortened by 0 bases and J by 2 bases, with 9 bases between the two germline ends. This CDR3 region has 15 residues. CDR3 in DNA: TGTGCCAGCAGTGAAGCCTGGGCCATCACAGATACGCAGTATTTT. Translating it yields CASSEAWAITDTQYF.

The rearrangement uses TRBV7-6 and TRBJ1-5, with 8 bases lining up with TRBD1. This CDR3 contains 15 residues. CDR1 and CDR2 (germline): SGHVS, FNYEAQ. Losses at the gene ends were 5 bases for V and 2 bases for J; bases not matched to a gene: 5. The DNA of the CDR3 is TGTGCCAGCAGCCGCACGACAGGGGGCAATCAGCCCCAGCATTTT. As protein: CASSRTTGGNQPQHF.

This clone was counted a single time. The gene calls are TRBV7-2 and TRBJ2-1, with D tentatively TRBD1 (6 bases). Trimming removed 2 bases from V and 5 bases from J, with 13 bases in between. From germline, CDR1 is SGHTA and CDR2 FQGNSA. The CDR3 has 15 amino acids. This chain's CDR3 is CASSLWGRRDNEQFF. The CDR3 DNA follows: TGTGCCAGCAGCTTATGGGGGCGCCGCGACAATGAGCAGTTCTTC.

The chain couples TRBV6-1 to TRBJ1-5; no definite D call. The CDR3 sequence is 15 residues long. V was trimmed by 2 bases and J by 9 bases, leaving 17 bases between them. Germline CDR1 MNHNS, CDR2 SASEGT. Written as DNA, the CDR3 is TGTGCCAGCAGTGAATATGGGCAGGAAGTCACGCCCCAGCATTTT. It specifies CASSEYGQEVTPQHF.

The rearrangement links TRBV6-5 to TRBJ1-2; D is undetermined. The CDR3 runs to 13 residues. V lost 7 bases and J 0 bases, leaving 9 bases between the germline ends. Germline V gene data show CDR1 as MNHEY and CDR2 as SVGAGI. The CDR3 DNA is TGTGCCAGCATGCTTACAGCTAACTATGGCTACACCTTC. Its translation: CASMLTANYGYTF.

This chain connects TRBV4-3 to TRBJ2-7, with TRBD2 matching over 8 bases. CDR1 and CDR2 (germline): LGHNA, YSLEER. V dropped 0 bases and J dropped 2; count of bases not matched to a gene: 12. The CDR3 has 18 amino acids. The CDR3 region has the DNA TGCGCCAGCAGCCAAGAGCCCCAGATGGCGGGGGGTGCCTACGAGCAGTACTTC. Protein sequence: CASSQEPQMAGGAYEQYF.

The chain joins TRBV14 to TRBJ1-1, with D perhaps matching TRBD1 (6 bases). Deletions cut 1 base from V and 6 bases from J, with 15 bases between. The CDR3 length is 15 residues. CDR1 and CDR2 (germline): SGHDN, FVKESK. CDR3 DNA: TGTGCCAGCAGCCAAGCAGGCCTGAGGGGGGCTGAAGCTTTCTTT. This encodes CASSQAGLRGAEAFF.

V is TRBV5-1 and J is TRBJ1-6; 9 nucleotides match TRBD1. CDR3 length equals 14 residues. The V segment lost 5 bases and the J segment 9 bases; nucleotides outside the gene matches: 6. The V gene's germline CDR1 is SGHRS and CDR2 YFSETQ. The DNA for the CDR3 is TGCGCCAGCAGTCGGGACAGGGTCGGTTCACCCCTCCACTTT. Its translation is CASSRDRVGSPLHF.

The CDR3 loop is CASSKAVLGYGYTF. The CDR3 nucleotides read TGTGCCAGCAGCAAGGCGGTCCTCGGGTATGGCTACACCTTC. V is TRBV5-4 and J is TRBJ1-2; D remains unclear. The germline V gene has CDR1 SGHNT and CDR2 YYREEE (reference sequence). V lost 4 bases, J lost 5 bases, and 15 bases lay in between. The CDR3 sequence is 14 residues long.